This TCR beta chain was sequenced in a study of blood T cells in healthy people across ages. This CDR3 has 13 amino acids. With 8 bases removed from V and 2 bases from J, the gap between germline ends came to 12 bases. CDR1 is MNHEY and CDR2 is SVGEGT in the germline V gene. Together with a sample-barcoded 5' primer, a J-beta primer mix was included in a second PCR lasting about 6 to 11 cycles. TCRdb reprocessed the 5' RACE reads with MiXCR, giving one entry per CDR3 protein. The data show about 1.4 million distinct CDR3 sequences, roughly 64% seen once. The rearrangement links TRBV6-2 or TRBV6-3 to TRBJ1-1; D is perhaps TRBD1 (5 bases). Sequencing was done on a sample of blood. The sequence was collected from a man aged 18 to 30 in good health. The CDR3 region has the DNA TGTGCCAGCGGCCCACAGGAAAACACTGAAGCTTTCTTT. Protein: CASGPQENTEAFF.